This paragraph covers one T cell receptor beta chain sequence. Per the germline V gene, CDR1 is DFQATT and CDR2 is SNEGSKA (reference sequence). The V gene lost 3 bases and the J gene lost 0 bases, with 14 bases spanning the gap. The CDR3 contains 15 residues. This specimen comes from a study of control samples from healthy donors and cancer patients. Profiled with immunoSEQ multiplex PCR; TCRdb holds only in-frame clones, not every one. Here the sample spans 100,000 to 150,000 clones, more than 70% being singletons. Sequencing was performed on blood. This TCR came from a man aged 55 to 70 in good health. The chain employs TRBV20-1 and TRBJ1-1; no definite D call. The CDR3 spells CSASSGGAMNTEAFF. DNA for the CDR3: TGCAGTGCTAGTTCGGGCGGAGCCATGAACACTGAAGCTTTCTTT.